This T cell receptor (beta chain) was recovered during a study of siplizumab effects on memory and regulatory T cells (dated by TCRdb to the late 2010s). General notes on the study: The effect of the anti-CD2 antibody siplizumab on alloreactive T-cell subsets was examined in allogeneic mixed lymphocyte reactions constructed from human PBMCs.

Library generation was performed with the immunoSEQ multiplex PCR assay. Each sample had 10^5 or so TCR templates assayed by the deep sequencing platform. Genomic DNA extracted from sorted T cells was used for TCRbeta CDR3 sequencing. On the study's bioinformatics: The R programming language was used for clonal analysis of TCRbeta CDR3 data. Unstimulated samples were compared with post-reaction CFSE-low samples to define alloreactive CD4+ and CD8+ clones. Regulatory or non-regulatory origin was assigned to alloreactive CD4+ clones by matching of sequences to sorted unstimulated Treg and non-Treg repertoires. Held by TCRdb, this immuneACCESS table contains in-frame sequences only and omits some clones. Under half of the omission traces to an unresolved V gene where checked; the cause of the rest is unknown. The V and J calls and clone size were taken over from that table, and D and trimming were inferred from the DNA. Across this sample there are 90,000 to 95,000 clones, with more than 85% seen only once. Of the sample, around 6.5% is held by the ten largest clones.

Sorted unstimulated T cells, along with proliferating T cells recovered from mixed lymphocyte reactions, underwent TCRbeta CDR3 sequencing. Fresh whole blood from nine to eleven HLA-typed healthy donors served as the source for isolating PBMCs. Remarks on this clone: This receptor's antigen is unknown. Relative to the germline gene, one junction end is altered; a read error may explain this.

What the authors observed across the whole study: Siplizumab significantly lowered the cumulative frequency of alloreactive sequences that could be traced to unstimulated CD4+ memory T cells. Whether proliferating Tregs from siplizumab cultures actually had suppressive function was not functionally confirmed. Sequences below about 10^-5 frequency were poorly captured, so only a minor fraction of alloreactive clones could be mapped to unstimulated subsets. Among mappable alloreactive CD4+ clones, an average Treg-derived fraction of approximately 73% was observed with siplizumab, compared with 26.9% in control reactions. Unstimulated naive T cells appeared to be more diverse than memory T cells, and naive cells seemed to make a substantial contribution to the alloresponse. For roughly 80-95% of proliferating CD4+ or CD8+ clones, no naive or memory phenotype could be assigned.

CDR1 and CDR2 are read off the germline V gene (reference sequence) as SSHAT and FNYEAQ. The CDR3 measures 16 amino acids from cysteine to phenylalanine. Only the CDR3 region is kept as DNA, spanning 48 bases read in frame from base 1. This receptor was obtained from a human donor in good health. The V and J genes are TRBV7-7 and TRBJ1-3; the D gene is perhaps TRBD1, from 5 matching bases. The sequenced sample was CD8+ T cells sorted from blood. Here is the DNA: TGTGCTAGCAGCTTAGGGACGGGTCAGTCTGGAAACACCATATATTTT. The encoded protein is CASSLGTGQSGNTIYF. With the portions outside the CDR3 filled from the reference TRBV7-7 and TRBJ1-3 genes, the complete variable region becomes GAGVSQSPRYKVTKRGQDVTLRCDPISSHATLYWYQQALGQGPEFLTYFNYEAQPDKSGLPSDRFSAERPEGSISTLTIQRTEQRDSAMYRCASSLGTGQSGNTIYFGEGSWLTVV.